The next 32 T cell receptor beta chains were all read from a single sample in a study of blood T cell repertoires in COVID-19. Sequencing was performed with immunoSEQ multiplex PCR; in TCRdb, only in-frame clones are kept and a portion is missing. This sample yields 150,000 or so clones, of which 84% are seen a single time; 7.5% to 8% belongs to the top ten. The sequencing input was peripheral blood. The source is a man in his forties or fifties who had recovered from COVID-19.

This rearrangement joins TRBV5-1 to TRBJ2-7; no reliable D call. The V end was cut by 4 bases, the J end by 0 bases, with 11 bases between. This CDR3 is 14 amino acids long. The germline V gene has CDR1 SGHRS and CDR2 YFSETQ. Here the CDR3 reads CASSPYSASYEQYF. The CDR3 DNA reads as TGCGCCAGCAGCCCGTACTCCGCCTCCTACGAGCAGTACTTC.

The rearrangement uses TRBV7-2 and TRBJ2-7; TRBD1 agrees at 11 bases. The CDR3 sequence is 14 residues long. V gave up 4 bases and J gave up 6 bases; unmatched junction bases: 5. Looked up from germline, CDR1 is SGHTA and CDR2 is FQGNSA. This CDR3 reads CASSSRDRGAEQYF. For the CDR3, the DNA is TGTGCCAGCAGCTCCCGGGACAGGGGGGCCGAGCAGTACTTC.

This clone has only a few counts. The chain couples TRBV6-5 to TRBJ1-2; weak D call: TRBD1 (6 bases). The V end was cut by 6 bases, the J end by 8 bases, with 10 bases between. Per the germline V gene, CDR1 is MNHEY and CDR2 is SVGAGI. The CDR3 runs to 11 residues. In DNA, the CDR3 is TGTGCCAGCAGCTCGACAGGCGGCTACACCTTC. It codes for CASSSTGGYTF.

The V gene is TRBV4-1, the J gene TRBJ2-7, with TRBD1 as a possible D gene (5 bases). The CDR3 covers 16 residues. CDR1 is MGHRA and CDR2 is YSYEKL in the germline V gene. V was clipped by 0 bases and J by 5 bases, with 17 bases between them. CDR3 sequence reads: CASSQDQQAGLNEQYF. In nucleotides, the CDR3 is TGCGCCAGCAGCCAAGACCAGCAGGCAGGGTTGAACGAGCAGTACTTC.

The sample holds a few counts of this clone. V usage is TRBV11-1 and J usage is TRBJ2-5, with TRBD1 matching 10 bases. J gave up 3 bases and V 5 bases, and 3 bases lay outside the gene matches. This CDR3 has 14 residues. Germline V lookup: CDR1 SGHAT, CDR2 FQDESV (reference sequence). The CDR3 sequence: CASSLGQGEETQYF. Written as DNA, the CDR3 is TGTGCCAGCAGCCTCGGACAGGGGGAAGAGACCCAGTACTTC.

CDR3 protein: CASVAGISTDTQYF. CDR3 in DNA: TGTGCCAGCGTAGCGGGGATTAGCACAGATACGCAGTATTTT. This rearrangement joins TRBV2 to TRBJ2-3; TRBD2 aligns across 8 bases. V shed 8 bases, J shed 0 bases, and the junction held 4 bases outside the gene matches. Germline V gene lookup returns CDR1 SNHLY and CDR2 FYNNEI. There are 14 residues in the CDR3.

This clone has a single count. The CDR3 sequence: CASSYGSGNYEQYF. The DNA for the CDR3 is TGTGCCAGCAGCTATGGAAGCGGAAATTACGAGCAGTACTTC. The genes are TRBV7-2 and TRBJ2-7; a weak D match, TRBD2 (5 bases). Germline V gives CDR1 SGHTA, CDR2 FQGNSA. The CDR3 has 14 amino acids. The germline V and J ends were trimmed by 4 bases and 4 bases, with 14 bases remaining between them.

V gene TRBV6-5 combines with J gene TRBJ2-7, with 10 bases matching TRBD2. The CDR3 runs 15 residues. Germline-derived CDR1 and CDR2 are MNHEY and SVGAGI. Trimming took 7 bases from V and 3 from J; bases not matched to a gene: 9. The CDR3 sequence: CASITPASGSYEQYF. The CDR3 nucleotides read TGTGCCAGCATTACCCCTGCTAGCGGGAGCTACGAGCAGTACTTC.

The CDR3 sequence is CASSPGTYAGNTIYF. For the CDR3, the DNA is TGTGCCAGCAGCCCCGGGACATACGCTGGAAACACCATATATTTT. The rearrangement uses TRBV7-6 and TRBJ1-3, with a possible D match to TRBD1 (6 bases). This CDR3 has 15 amino acids. V shed 5 bases and J shed 2 bases, with 13 bases lying between them. Germline assignment: CDR1 SGHVS and CDR2 FNYEAQ.

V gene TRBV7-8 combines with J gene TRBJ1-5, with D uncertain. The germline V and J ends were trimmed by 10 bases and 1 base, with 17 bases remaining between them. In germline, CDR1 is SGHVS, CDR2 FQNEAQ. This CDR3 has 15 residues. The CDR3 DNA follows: TGTGCCACCTCTAACCTAACAGTAAGCAATCAGCCCCAGCATTTT. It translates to CATSNLTVSNQPQHF.

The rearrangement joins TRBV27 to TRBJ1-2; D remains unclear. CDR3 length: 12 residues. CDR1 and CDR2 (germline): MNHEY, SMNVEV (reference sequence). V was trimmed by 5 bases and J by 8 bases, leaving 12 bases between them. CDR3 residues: CASSGGSYGYTF. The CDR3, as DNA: TGTGCCAGCAGTGGCGGATCTTACGGCTACACCTTC.

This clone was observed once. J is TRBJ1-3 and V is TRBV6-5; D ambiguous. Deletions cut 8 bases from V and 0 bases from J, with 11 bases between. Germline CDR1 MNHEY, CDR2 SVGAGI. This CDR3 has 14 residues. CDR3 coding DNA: TGTGCCAGCCGCCAAGCGTACTCTGGAAACACCATATATTTT. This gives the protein CASRQAYSGNTIYF.

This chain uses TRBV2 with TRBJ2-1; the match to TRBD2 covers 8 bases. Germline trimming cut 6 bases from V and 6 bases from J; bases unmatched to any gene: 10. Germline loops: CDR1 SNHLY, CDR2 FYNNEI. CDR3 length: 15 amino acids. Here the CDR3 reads CASRGTGGPTNEQFF. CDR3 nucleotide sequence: TGTGCCAGCAGGGGGACGGGAGGGCCCACCAATGAGCAGTTCTTC.

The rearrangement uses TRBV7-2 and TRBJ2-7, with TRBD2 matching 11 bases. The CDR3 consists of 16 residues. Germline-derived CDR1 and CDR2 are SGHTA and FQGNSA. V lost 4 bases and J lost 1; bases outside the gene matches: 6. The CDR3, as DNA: TGTGCCAGCAGCTCCATTAGCGGGGGGGCATCCTACGAGCAGTACTTC. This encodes CASSSISGGASYEQYF.

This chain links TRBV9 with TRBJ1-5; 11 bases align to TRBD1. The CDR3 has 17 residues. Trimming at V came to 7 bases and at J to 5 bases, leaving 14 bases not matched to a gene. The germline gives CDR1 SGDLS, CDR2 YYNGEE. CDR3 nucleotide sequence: TGTGCCAGCTTTAGGACAGGGGGCGATCGAAACCATCAGCCCCAGCATTTT. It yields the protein CASFRTGGDRNHQPQHF.

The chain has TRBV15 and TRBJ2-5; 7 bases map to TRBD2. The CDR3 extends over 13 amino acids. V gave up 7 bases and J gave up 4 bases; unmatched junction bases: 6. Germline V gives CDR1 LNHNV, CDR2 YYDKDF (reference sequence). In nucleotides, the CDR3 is TGTGCCACCAATGGGAGGGCCGGAGAGACCCAGTACTTC. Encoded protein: CATNGRAGETQYF.

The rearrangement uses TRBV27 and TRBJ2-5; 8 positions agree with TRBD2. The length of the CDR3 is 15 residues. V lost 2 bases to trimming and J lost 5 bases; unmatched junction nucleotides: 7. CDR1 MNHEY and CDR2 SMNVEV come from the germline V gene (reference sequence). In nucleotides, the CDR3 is TGTGCCAGCAGTTTACAAGGGACTAGAGGGGAGACCCAGTACTTC. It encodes CASSLQGTRGETQYF.

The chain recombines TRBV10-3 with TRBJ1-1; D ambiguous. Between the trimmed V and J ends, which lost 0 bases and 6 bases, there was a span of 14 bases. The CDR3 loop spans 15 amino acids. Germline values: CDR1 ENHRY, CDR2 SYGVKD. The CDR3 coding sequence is TGTGCCATCAGTGAGTCGCCAGGTTCTCGGTCTGAAGCTTTCTTT. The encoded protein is CAISESPGSRSEAFF.

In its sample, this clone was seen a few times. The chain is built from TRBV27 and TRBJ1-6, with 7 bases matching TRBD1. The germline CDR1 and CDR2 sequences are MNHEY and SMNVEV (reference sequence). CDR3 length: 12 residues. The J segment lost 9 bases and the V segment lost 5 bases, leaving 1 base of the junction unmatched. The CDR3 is CASSGTASPLHF. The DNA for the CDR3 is TGTGCCAGCAGTGGGACAGCTTCACCCCTCCACTTT.

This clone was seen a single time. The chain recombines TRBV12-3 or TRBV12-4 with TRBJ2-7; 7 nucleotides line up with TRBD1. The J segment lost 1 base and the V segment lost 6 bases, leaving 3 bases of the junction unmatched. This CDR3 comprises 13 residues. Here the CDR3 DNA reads TGTGCCAGCAGCCAGGGACAGTCCTACGAGCAGTACTTC. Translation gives CASSQGQSYEQYF.

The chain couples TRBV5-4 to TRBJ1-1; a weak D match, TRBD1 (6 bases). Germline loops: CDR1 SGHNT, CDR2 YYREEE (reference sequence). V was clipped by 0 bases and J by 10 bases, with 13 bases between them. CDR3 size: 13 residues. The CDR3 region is CASSLAGQGIAFF. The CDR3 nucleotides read TGTGCCAGCAGCTTGGCCGGGCAGGGGATAGCTTTCTTT.

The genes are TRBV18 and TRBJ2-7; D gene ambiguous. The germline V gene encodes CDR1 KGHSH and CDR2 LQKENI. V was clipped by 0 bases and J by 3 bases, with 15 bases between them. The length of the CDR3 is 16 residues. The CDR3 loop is CASSPPSSGSLYEQYF. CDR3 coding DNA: TGTGCCAGCTCACCACCCTCCTCAGGCTCTCTCTACGAGCAGTACTTC. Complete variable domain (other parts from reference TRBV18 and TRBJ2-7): NAGVMQNPRHLVRRRGQEARLRCSPMKGHSHVYWYRQLPEEGLKFMVYLQKENIIDESGMPKERFSAEFPKEGPSILRIQQVVRGDSAAYFCASSPPSSGSLYEQYFGPGTRLTVT.

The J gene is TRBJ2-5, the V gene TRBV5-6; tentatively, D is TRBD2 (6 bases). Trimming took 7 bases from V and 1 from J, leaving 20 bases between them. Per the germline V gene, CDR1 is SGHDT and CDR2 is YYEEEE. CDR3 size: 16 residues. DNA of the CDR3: TGTGCCAGCTACCCGATGTTGTGGGGAGGCCAAGAGACCCAGTACTTC. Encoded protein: CASYPMLWGGQETQYF.

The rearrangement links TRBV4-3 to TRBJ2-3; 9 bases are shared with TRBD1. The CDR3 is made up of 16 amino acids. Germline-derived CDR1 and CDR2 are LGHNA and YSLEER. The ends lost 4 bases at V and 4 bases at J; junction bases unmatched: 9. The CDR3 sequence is CASSPVGTGRPDTQYF. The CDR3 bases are TGCGCCAGCAGCCCGGTGGGGACAGGGAGGCCAGATACGCAGTATTTT.

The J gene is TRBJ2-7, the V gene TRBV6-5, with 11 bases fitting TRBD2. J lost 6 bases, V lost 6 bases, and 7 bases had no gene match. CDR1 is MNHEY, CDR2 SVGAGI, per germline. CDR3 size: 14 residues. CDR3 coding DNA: TGTGCCAGCAGCTCGACTAGCGGGGTTATCGAGCAGTACTTC. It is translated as CASSSTSGVIEQYF.

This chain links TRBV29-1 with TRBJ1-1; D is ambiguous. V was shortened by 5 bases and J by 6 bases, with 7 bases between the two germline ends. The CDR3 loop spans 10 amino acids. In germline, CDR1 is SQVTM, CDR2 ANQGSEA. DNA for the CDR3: TGCAGCGTTCAGGCTCCTGAAGCTTTCTTT. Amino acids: CSVQAPEAFF.

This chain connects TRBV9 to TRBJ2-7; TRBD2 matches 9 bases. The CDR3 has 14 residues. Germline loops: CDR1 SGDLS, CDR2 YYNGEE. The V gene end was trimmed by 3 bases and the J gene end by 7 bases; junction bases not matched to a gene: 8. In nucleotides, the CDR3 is TGTGCCAGCAGCGCAAGCGGGGGGCCGAGGGAGCAGTACTTC. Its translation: CASSASGGPREQYF.

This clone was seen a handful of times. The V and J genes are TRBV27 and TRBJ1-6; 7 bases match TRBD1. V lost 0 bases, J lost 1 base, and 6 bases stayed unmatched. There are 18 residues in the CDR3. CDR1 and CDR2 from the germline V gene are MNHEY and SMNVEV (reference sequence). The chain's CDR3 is CASSLSISGQSYNSPLHF. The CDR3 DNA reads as TGTGCCAGCAGTTTATCCATCTCGGGACAGTCCTATAATTCACCCCTCCACTTT.

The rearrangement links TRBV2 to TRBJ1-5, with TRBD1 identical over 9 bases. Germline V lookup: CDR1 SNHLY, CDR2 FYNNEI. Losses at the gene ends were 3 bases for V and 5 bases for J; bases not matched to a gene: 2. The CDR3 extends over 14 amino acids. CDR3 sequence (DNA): TGTGCCAGCAGTGAGGACAGGGGTCATCAGCCCCAGCATTTT. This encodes CASSEDRGHQPQHF.

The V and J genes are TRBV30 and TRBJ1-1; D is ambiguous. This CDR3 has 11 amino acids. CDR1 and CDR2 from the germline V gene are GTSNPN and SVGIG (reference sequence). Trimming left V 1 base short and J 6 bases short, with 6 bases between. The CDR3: CAWSDGAEAFF. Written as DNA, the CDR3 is TGTGCCTGGAGTGATGGAGCTGAAGCTTTCTTT.

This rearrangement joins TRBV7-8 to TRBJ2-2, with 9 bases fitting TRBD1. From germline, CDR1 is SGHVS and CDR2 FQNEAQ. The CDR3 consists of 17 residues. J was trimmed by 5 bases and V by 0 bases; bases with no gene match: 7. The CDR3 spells CASSLAPGQGGTGELFF. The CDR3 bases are TGTGCCAGCAGCTTAGCCCCGGGACAGGGAGGAACCGGGGAGCTGTTTTTT.

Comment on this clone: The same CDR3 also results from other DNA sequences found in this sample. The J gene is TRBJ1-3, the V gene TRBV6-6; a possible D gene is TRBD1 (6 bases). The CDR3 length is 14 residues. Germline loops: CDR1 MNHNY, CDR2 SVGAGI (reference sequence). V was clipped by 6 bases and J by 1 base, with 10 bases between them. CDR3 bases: TGTGCCAGCAGCCTAAGGGGGTCTGGAAACACCATATATTTT. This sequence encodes CASSLRGSGNTIYF.